The clone carrying this TCR beta chain has a count of ten or more. The sample is drawn from a study of tumor-infiltrating lymphocytes in primary liver carcinoma. Study-wide context: Surgical resection served as treatment for the primary liver carcinoma of these patients. Each of the samples returned roughly 3.65 to 7.5 million productive TCRbeta reads (a yield similar across tissue types).

The CDR3 is made up of 12 amino acids. Trimming removed 6 bases from V and 8 bases from J, with 14 bases in between. Looked up from germline, CDR1 is MNHEY and CDR2 is SVGAGI. Unsorted whole blood supplied the RNA, and germline DNA was extracted too. Chronic HBV infection, which was untreated, was present in the patients. The authors made TCR beta cDNA from roughly 480 ng total RNA with a constant-region primer. Slightly modified ARM-PCR served as the procedure for the TCR beta libraries. These libraries came from three rounds of nested multiplex PCR. Forward primers for TRBV1-TRBV30 and a C-beta reverse primer served the first two PCR rounds, at approximately 10 cycles each. In TCRdb, the multiplex PCR reads were re-called with MiXCR into one record per CDR3 protein. The data contain 300,000 to 400,000 distinct CDR3 sequences, 65% of them singletons.

The rearrangement links TRBV6-5 to TRBJ2-7, with D perhaps TRBD1 or TRBD2 (5 bases each). The TCR sequence derives from a middle-aged man with primary liver carcinoma and hepatitis B virus infection. Sequencing was performed on peripheral blood. This CDR3 is CASSRDLGKQYF. The CDR3, as DNA: TGTGCCAGCAGCCGGGACCTCGGGAAGCAGTACTTC.